The clone carrying this T cell receptor beta chain was observed a single time. Its antigen is not identified. The CDR3 loop spans 14 amino acids. The V end lost 0 bases, the J end lost 2 bases, and 8 bases lay between the germline ends. The germline V gene encodes CDR1 SGDLS and CDR2 YYNGEE. Donors came from a validation cohort of approximately 110 subjects, distinct from the first 666-subject cohort. The sample originates from a study of cytomegalovirus exposure and HLA in healthy donors. Study-level findings and limits: As was reported, the classifier diagnosed cytomegalovirus status with high specificity and sensitivity. Many donors carried some public TCRs, although rarity characterized most TCR sequences.

TCRdb's copy holds only in-frame clones and misses some; the assay was immunoSEQ multiplex PCR. Among roughly 280,000 clones listed, 80% to 90% were seen once. This sequence originates from a woman aged 18-30 years in good health and CMV-seronegative. The specimen sequenced was PBMCs. V usage is TRBV9 and J usage is TRBJ1-2, with D perhaps matching TRBD1 (6 bases). The CDR3 region has the DNA TGTGCCAGCAGCGTAGACACAGGGAACTATGGCTACACCTTC. Translation: CASSVDTGNYGYTF.